This is a list of T cell receptor beta chains from one sample in a study of T cells in localized non-small cell lung cancer. Data came from immunoSEQ multiplex PCR; TCRdb stores just in-frame clones and leaves some out. The table includes fewer than 25,000 clones, 90% to 95% detected once. The sequenced sample was peripheral blood, obtained before any cancer treatment. All receptors derive from a woman aged 35 to 75 with stage I lung adenocarcinoma. Both conserved end residues are part of each CDR3. Each record gives: CDR3 DNA, CDR3 protein, clone size, V gene, D gene, J gene. A D gene is named only where the DNA matches it firmly. Not every row has a clone size; where given, it reads once, few, many or a size class.

TGTGCCAGTAGCCCAGATGTTGGGGCAATAACGCAGTATTTT,CASSPDVGAITQYF,-,TRBV19,-,TRBJ2-3
TGCGCCAGCAGCTTGGGGGGTACGAACACCGGGGAGCTGTTTTTT,CASSLGGTNTGELFF,-,TRBV5-1,-,TRBJ2-2
TGTGCCAGTACCCCCCCGGTATTGGGCAGTACGGGGGTCGGTGGGCAGTTCTTC,CASTPPVLGSTGVGGQFF,-,TRBV11-2,-,TRBJ2-1
TGTGCCAGCACTTTAGGGGTGAGTCCCCAGCATTTT,CASTLGVSPQHF,-,TRBV28,-,TRBJ1-5
TGCGCCAGCAGTCCTCGAACGCGGACCGGGGAGCTGTTTTTT,CASSPRTRTGELFF,-,TRBV5-1,-,TRBJ2-2
TGTGCCAGTAGTACCCGCTTAGGGACCACAATAATGAACACTGAAGCTTTCTTT,CASSTRLGTTIMNTEAFF,-,TRBV19,-,TRBJ1-1
TGCGCCAGCAGTGAGTCCTACGGTTCTAGCACAGATACGCAGTATTTT,CASSESYGSSTDTQYF,-,TRBV10-2,-,TRBJ2-3
TGTGCCAGCAGCCTGCACTCTACAACTAATGAAAAACTGTTTTTT,CASSLHSTTNEKLFF,-,TRBV7-2,-,TRBJ1-4
TGTGCCAGTAGTTCCCTAAGGGAGGGCAGGGGCATCGGGGAGCTGTTTTTT,CASSSLREGRGIGELFF,-,TRBV19,-,TRBJ2-2
TGTGCCAGCAGCCTAAGGCCGGGACAGGGGTACGAGCAGTACTTC,CASSLRPGQGYEQYF,-,TRBV6-5,TRBD1,TRBJ2-7
TGTGCCAGCAGCAGAACTAGCGGGGGCCCCTACGAGCAGTACTTC,CASSRTSGGPYEQYF,-,TRBV2,TRBD2,TRBJ2-7
TGCGCCAGCAGCTTGTTTAGCGGGAGGCTAAGCTCCTACAATGAGCAGTTCTTC,CASSLFSGRLSSYNEQFF,-,TRBV5-1,TRBD2,TRBJ2-1
TGTGCCAGTAGTGTCCACAATGAGCAGTTCTTC,CASSVHNEQFF,-,TRBV19,-,TRBJ2-1
TGTGCCAGTAGTCTCCGCGACAGACCCTCCTACGAGCAGTACTTC,CASSLRDRPSYEQYF,-,TRBV19,-,TRBJ2-7
TGTGCCAGCAGCTTAGAGCGACGGGACAATGAGCAGTTCTTC,CASSLERRDNEQFF,once,TRBV11-2,-,TRBJ2-1
TGTGCCAGCAGCTTAGGGGCTGGGACAGGCTCAGATACGCAGTATTTT,CASSLGAGTGSDTQYF,-,TRBV7-9,TRBD1,TRBJ2-3
TGTGCCAGCAGTGACAAGGCGGCAGACTACACAGATACGCAGTATTTT,CASSDKAADYTDTQYF,-,TRBV2,-,TRBJ2-3
TGTGCCACCAGCAGAGGACAGCCTAATGAAAAACTGTTTTTT,CATSRGQPNEKLFF,-,TRBV15,-,TRBJ1-4
TGTGCCAGCAGTTACTCCCGACAGGCCGCGGGCAACGAGCAGTACTTC,CASSYSRQAAGNEQYF,-,TRBV6-6,-,TRBJ2-7
TGCGCCAGCAGCTCCCAGGGGGCATACGAGCAGTACTTC,CASSSQGAYEQYF,-,TRBV5-1,TRBD1,TRBJ2-7
TGTGCCAGCAGCGTAGAGGCCCCTATAAGCACTGAAGCTTTCTTT,CASSVEAPISTEAFF,-,TRBV9,-,TRBJ1-1
TGTGCCAGCAGCTGGGGTTCCGGGGGGGAGCTGTTTTTT,CASSWGSGGELFF,once,TRBV5-6,-,TRBJ2-2
TGTGCCAGCAGCAGGGACAGCTCTGGGGCCAACGTCCTGACTTTC,CASSRDSSGANVLTF,-,TRBV7-3,TRBD1,TRBJ2-6
TGTGCCAGCAGCTTGGGGAACACCGGGGAGCTGTTTTTT,CASSLGNTGELFF,-,TRBV7-9,-,TRBJ2-2
TGTGCCAGCAGTTTAGGGGTCCCCCGGGTCACAGATACGCAGTATTTT,CASSLGVPRVTDTQYF,-,TRBV27,-,TRBJ2-3